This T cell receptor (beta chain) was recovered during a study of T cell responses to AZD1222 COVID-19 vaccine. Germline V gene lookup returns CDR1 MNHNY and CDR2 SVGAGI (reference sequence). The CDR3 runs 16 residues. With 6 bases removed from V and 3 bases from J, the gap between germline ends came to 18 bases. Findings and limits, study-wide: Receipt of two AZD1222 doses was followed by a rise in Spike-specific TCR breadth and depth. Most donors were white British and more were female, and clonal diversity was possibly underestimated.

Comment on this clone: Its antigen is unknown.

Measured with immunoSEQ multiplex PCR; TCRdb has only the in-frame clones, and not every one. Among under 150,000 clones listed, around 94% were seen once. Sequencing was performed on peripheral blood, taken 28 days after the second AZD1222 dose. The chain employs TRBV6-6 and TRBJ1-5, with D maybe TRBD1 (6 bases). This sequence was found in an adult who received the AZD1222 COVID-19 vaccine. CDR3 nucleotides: TGTGCCAGCAGCCTTCCGGGACAAGAGATCAATCAGCCCCAGCATTTT. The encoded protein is CASSLPGQEINQPQHF.